The next 24 T cell receptor beta chains were all read from a single sample in a study of blood T cell repertoires in COVID-19. Produced via immunoSEQ multiplex PCR; TCRdb's table is partial and in-frame only. The data show approximately 300,000 clones, 90% seen once. The sequenced sample consisted of PBMCs or T cells enriched from blood (not recorded which). The source of these receptors is a woman in her 30s who had been exposed to COVID-19.

J is TRBJ1-2 and V is TRBV7-2; 8 bases are a match to TRBD1. The CDR3 consists of 14 residues. The trim removed 5 bases at V and 8 bases at J, leaving 10 bases unmatched. CDR1 is SGHTA, CDR2 FQGNSA, per germline. This CDR3 reads CASSLTAGGGGYTF. The CDR3, as DNA: TGTGCCAGCAGCCTTACGGCAGGGGGCGGGGGCTACACCTTC.

The gene calls are TRBV6-5 and TRBJ1-5, with TRBD1 matching 8 bases. V lost 7 bases to trimming and J lost 5 bases; unmatched junction nucleotides: 4. This CDR3 is built from 13 residues. Germline values: CDR1 MNHEY, CDR2 SVGAGI. The CDR3 DNA sequence: TGTGCCAGCAATGCAGGGGGCTATCAGCCCCAGCATTTT. The encoded protein is CASNAGGYQPQHF.

The rearrangement uses TRBV6-2 or TRBV6-3 and TRBJ2-2, with 10 bases aligning to TRBD2. This CDR3 is 15 amino acids long. V lost 2 bases and J lost 5; bases outside the gene matches: 2. The germline CDR1 and CDR2 sequences are MNHEY and SVGEGT. CDR3 nucleotide sequence: TGTGCCAGCAGTTACCTAGCGGGGGAAACCGGGGAGCTGTTTTTT. Translation: CASSYLAGETGELFF.

CDR3 loop: CASSRGTGVYGYTF. Written as DNA, the CDR3 is TGTGCCAGCAGCCGGGGGACAGGGGTCTATGGCTACACCTTC. The rearrangement joins TRBV11-2 to TRBJ1-2; 10 bases map to TRBD1. The CDR3 is 14 amino acids. The V and J ends lost 5 bases and 4 bases, in that order; junction bases with no gene match: 4. Germline CDR1 and CDR2: SGHAT and FQNNGV.

The rearrangement uses TRBV5-4 and TRBJ1-2, with TRBD1 matching over 10 bases. The CDR3 sequence is 14 residues long. CDR1 is SGHNT, CDR2 YYREEE, per germline (reference sequence). V trimming: 3 bases; J trimming: 8 bases; junction bases outside the gene matches: 7. The CDR3 DNA is TGTGCCAGCAGCTCGACAGGGGGCGCCGAGGGCTACACCTTC. The encoded protein is CASSSTGGAEGYTF.

The chain joins TRBV9 to TRBJ2-3; 7 nucleotides agree with TRBD2. V dropped 0 bases and J dropped 3; count of bases not matched to a gene: 7. This CDR3 contains 16 residues. The germline gives CDR1 SGDLS, CDR2 YYNGEE. Here the CDR3 reads CASSVGASGTTDTQYF. The CDR3 DNA follows: TGTGCCAGCAGCGTAGGCGCTAGCGGAACAACAGATACGCAGTATTTT.

The rearrangement links TRBV14 to TRBJ1-2, with 7 bases aligning to TRBD1. In germline, CDR1 is SGHDN, CDR2 FVKESK. After removal of 0 bases from V and 8 bases from J, the junction contained 6 bases not matched to a gene. There are 14 residues in the CDR3. The DNA for the CDR3 is TGTGCCAGCAGCCAAGATACAGGGGCGGGAGGCTACACCTTC. Amino acid sequence: CASSQDTGAGGYTF.

The chain is built from TRBV5-1 and TRBJ2-5; 7 bases are a match to TRBD2. CDR1 is SGHRS, CDR2 YFSETQ, per germline. V shed 3 bases, J shed 2 bases, and the junction held 4 bases outside the gene matches. The CDR3 contains 14 residues. The DNA for the CDR3 is TGCGCCAGCAGCTGGGCTAGCGGTCAAGAGACCCAGTACTTC. This gives the protein CASSWASGQETQYF.

This clone has only one observation. This chain uses TRBV7-9 with TRBJ2-1, with 7 bases that match TRBD1. This CDR3 is 15 amino acids long. From germline, CDR1 is SEHNR and CDR2 FQNEAQ (reference sequence). Unmatched junction bases numbered 2, after V lost 1 base and J lost 2 bases. DNA for the CDR3: TGTGCCAGCAGCTTAGGGGACAGAGCCTACAATGAGCAGTTCTTC. It yields the protein CASSLGDRAYNEQFF.

The CDR3 DNA follows: TGTGCCAGCAGCGCGGGACAGGGGGTTTTGGAAAAACTGTTTTTT. Residues: CASSAGQGVLEKLFF. The chain has TRBV2 and TRBJ1-4, with 11 bases lining up with TRBD1. The CDR3 is 15 amino acids. Germline values: CDR1 SNHLY, CDR2 FYNNEI. Germline trimming cut 6 bases from V and 8 bases from J; bases unmatched to any gene: 8.

The gene calls are TRBV7-2 and TRBJ1-6, with 8 bases aligning to TRBD1. Germline V gene lookup returns CDR1 SGHTA and CDR2 FQGNSA. Trimming at V came to 1 base and at J to 8 bases, leaving 1 base not matched to a gene. This CDR3 contains 14 residues. The CDR3 region has the DNA TGTGCCAGCAGCTTAGTGACAGGGGATTCACCCCTCCACTTT. Translating it yields CASSLVTGDSPLHF.

This chain connects TRBV27 to TRBJ2-7; 11 nucleotides agree with TRBD2. Germline V gives CDR1 MNHEY, CDR2 SMNVEV (reference sequence). The V segment lost 3 bases and the J segment 4 bases; nucleotides outside the gene matches: 5. The CDR3 consists of 15 residues. The CDR3, as DNA: TGTGCCAGCAGTTTTATAGCGGGGGGGAGGTACGAGCAGTACTTC. Its protein is CASSFIAGGRYEQYF.

Only one count was recorded for this clone. The chain combines TRBV6-1 with TRBJ2-7, with a tentative D call TRBD1 (5 bases). The ends were cut back, 1 base at V and 7 bases at J, with 14 bases in the middle. From germline, CDR1 is MNHNS and CDR2 SASEGT. The CDR3 runs to 14 residues. CDR3 coding DNA: TGTGCCAGCAGTGAAGTCGGCAGGGTCCAAGAGCAGTACTTC. It codes for CASSEVGRVQEQYF.

This clone was seen a single time. The CDR3 bases are TGTGCCAGTACCCTGGGACAGCTGAACACTGAAGCTTTCTTT. This gives the protein CASTLGQLNTEAFF. This sequence joins TRBV19 and TRBJ1-1, with 7 bases lining up with TRBD1. Per the germline V gene, CDR1 is LNHDA and CDR2 is SQIVND (reference sequence). J lost 0 bases, V lost 7 bases, and 5 bases had no gene match. This CDR3 has 14 residues.

The J gene is TRBJ1-2, the V gene TRBV29-1, with unresolved D. The CDR3 contains 11 residues. From germline, CDR1 is SQVTM and CDR2 ANQGSEA. The V gene lost 7 bases and the J gene lost 7 bases, with 13 bases spanning the gap. The CDR3 is CSAGEGTGYTF. The CDR3 nucleotides read TGCAGCGCCGGGGAGGGCACTGGCTACACCTTC.

The J gene is TRBJ2-1, the V gene TRBV5-6; TRBD2 matches at 9 bases. This CDR3 is 18 amino acids long. Trimming cost V 7 bases and J 8 bases; bases outside gene matches: 22. CDR1 SGHDT and CDR2 YYEEEE come from the germline V gene. CDR3 bases: TGTGCCAGCCTTCGTATGAGAGATAGCGGGGGCCGGGGGGATGAGCAGTTCTTC. Its translation is CASLRMRDSGGRGDEQFF.

As regards this clone: Other DNA sequences in the sample encode the same CDR3. This chain connects TRBV28 to TRBJ1-4; D not resolved. Germline CDR1 reads MDHEN; CDR2 reads SYDVKM. CDR3 length equals 14 residues. Trimming cost V 2 bases and J 4 bases, with 8 bases left between them. The CDR3 region has the DNA TGTGCCAGCAGTTTAGGAGGGATTAATGAAAAACTGTTTTTT. This translates into CASSLGGINEKLFF.

This clone appeared a single time. V and J are TRBV29-1 and TRBJ2-5; D is perhaps TRBD1 (7 bases). Trimming took off 4 bases at V and 5 bases at J, with 20 bases between the two ends. CDR3 length: 15 amino acids. Germline V gives CDR1 SQVTM, CDR2 ANQGSEA. CDR3 DNA: TGCAGCGTTGGGAAAGGAGGGGGCTTGTCGGAGACCCAGTACTTC. Amino acid sequence: CSVGKGGGLSETQYF.

The chain recombines TRBV11-3 with TRBJ2-7; D might be TRBD1 (6 bases). This CDR3 has 14 amino acids. Germline-derived CDR1 and CDR2 are SGHNT and YENEEA. Trimming removed 0 bases from V and 3 bases from J, with 9 bases in between. This CDR3 reads CASSLEGAYYEQYF. The CDR3 coding sequence is TGTGCCAGCAGCTTAGAGGGGGCGTACTACGAGCAGTACTTC.

This chain joins TRBV11-2 and TRBJ1-1, with D unresolved. Germline CDR1 is SGHAT and CDR2 is FQNNGV. Trimming cost V 5 bases and J 4 bases, with 8 bases left between them. CDR3 length: 12 residues. This CDR3 is CASSRLGTEAFF. CDR3 coding DNA: TGTGCCAGCAGCCGCCTAGGCACTGAAGCTTTCTTT.

V is TRBV18 and J is TRBJ2-4; 7 bases are a match to TRBD2. CDR1 and CDR2 (germline): KGHSH, LQKENI. The CDR3 has 18 amino acids. Unmatched junction bases numbered 10, after V lost 2 bases and J lost 0 bases. The CDR3 reads CASSPVFNTGGAKNIQYF. In nucleotides, the CDR3 is TGTGCCAGCTCACCAGTATTCAACACGGGGGGAGCCAAAAACATTCAGTACTTC. The full variable domain, with the rest looked up from reference TRBV18 and TRBJ2-4, is NAGVMQNPRHLVRRRGQEARLRCSPMKGHSHVYWYRQLPEEGLKFMVYLQKENIIDESGMPKERFSAEFPKEGPSILRIQQVVRGDSAAYFCASSPVFNTGGAKNIQYFGAGTRLSVL.

V is TRBV9 and J is TRBJ2-7; D might be TRBD2 (6 bases). The CDR3 consists of 13 residues. V was trimmed by 0 bases and J by 5 bases, leaving 9 bases between them. Looked up from germline, CDR1 is SGDLS and CDR2 is YYNGEE. CDR3 DNA sequence: TGTGCCAGCAGCGTAGGGTGGGGGGACGAGCAGTACTTC. Its protein is CASSVGWGDEQYF.

The chain carries TRBV5-8 and TRBJ1-4; unclear D gene. The CDR3 spans 17 residues. Trimming took 2 bases from V and 0 from J, leaving 14 bases between them. Germline V CDR1 and CDR2: SGHTS, YDEGEE. Written as DNA, the CDR3 is TGTGCCAGCAGCTTCGGACTCAACCCACCAACTAATGAAAAACTGTTTTTT. Translated: CASSFGLNPPTNEKLFF.

The V call is TRBV5-1, the J call TRBJ2-5; 9 bases agree with TRBD2. V lost 1 base and J lost 5; bases outside the gene matches: 6. Germline V gene sequence: CDR1 SGHRS, CDR2 YFSETQ. This CDR3 is built from 15 residues. In DNA form, the CDR3 reads TGCGCCAGCAGCTTGATGCGGGGGGGTATGGAGACCCAGTACTTC. Its protein product is CASSLMRGGMETQYF.